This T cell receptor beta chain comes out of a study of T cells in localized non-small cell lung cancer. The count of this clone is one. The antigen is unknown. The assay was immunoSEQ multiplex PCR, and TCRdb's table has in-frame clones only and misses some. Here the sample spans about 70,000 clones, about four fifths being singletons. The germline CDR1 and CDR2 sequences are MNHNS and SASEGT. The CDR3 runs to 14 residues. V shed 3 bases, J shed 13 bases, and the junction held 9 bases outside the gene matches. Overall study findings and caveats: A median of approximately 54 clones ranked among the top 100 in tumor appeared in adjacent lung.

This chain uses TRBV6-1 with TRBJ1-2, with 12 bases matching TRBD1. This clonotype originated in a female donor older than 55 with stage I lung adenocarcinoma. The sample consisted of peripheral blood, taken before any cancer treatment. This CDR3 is CASSEGQGAPAGTF. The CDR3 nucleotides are TGTGCCAGCAGTGAGGGACAGGGGGCGCCGGCTGGCACCTTC.